This T cell receptor (beta chain) was identified during a study of blood T cells in healthy people across ages. Study details: About one barcoded beta molecule per two T cells was captured by template switching. Notes on the study in general: Estimated diversity across one million T cells was deemed an underestimate. Changes seen in expanded clonotypes were possibly confounded by donor CMV status left unknown.

RNA extraction gave at least 5 micrograms of total RNA per sample. CDR3 length: 16 amino acids. The V and J ends lost 2 bases and 0 bases, in that order; junction bases with no gene match: 3. Germline CDR1 is SGHTA and CDR2 is FQGNSA. The table lists this clonotype with a few counts. Antigen unknown. A second 7 to 11 cycle PCR used barcoded and J-beta primers. MiXCR, run by TCRdb on the 5' RACE reads, gives a single entry per CDR3 protein. In the table there are 1.5 million to 1.9 million distinct CDR3 sequences, under 55% of which are singletons. The chain employs TRBV7-2 and TRBJ2-7; 11 nucleotides align to TRBD2. Sequences were obtained from blood. This receptor was taken from a woman between 18 and 29 years old in good health. Here the CDR3 reads CASSLSGLAVSYEQYF. The CDR3 bases are TGTGCCAGCAGCTTATCGGGACTAGCGGTCTCCTACGAGCAGTACTTC.